Listed below are T cell receptor beta chains from one sample, sequenced in a study of T cell changes during pregnancy in multiple sclerosis. Measured with immunoSEQ multiplex PCR; TCRdb has only the in-frame clones, and not every one. The sample includes more than 65,000 clones, around 90% of them seen just once. Sequencing used CD4+ T cells from peripheral blood mononuclear cells, obtained before pregnancy. The origin of the receptors is a female donor with multiple sclerosis, enrolled in a pregnancy study. The CDR3 runs from the conserved cysteine through the conserved F or W. The D gene is left open where the match is weak. The size field is filled for only some rows; it gives once, few, many or a size class.

size	V	J	D	CDR3	DNA
-	TRBV30	TRBJ2-2	-	CAWSSGEIRTGELFF	TGTGCCTGGAGTTCGGGGGAGATTCGCACCGGGGAGCTGTTTTTT
-	TRBV4-3	TRBJ1-1	-	CASSQSGTTNTEAFF	TGCGCCAGCAGCCAATCCGGGACAACGAACACTGAAGCTTTCTTT
-	TRBV27	TRBJ1-5	-	CASRGRGDQPQHF	TGTGCCAGCAGGGGCAGGGGTGATCAGCCCCAGCATTTT
-	TRBV5-1	TRBJ2-1	TRBD2	CASSLAGTSNNEQFF	TGCGCCAGCAGCTTGGCCGGGACTAGCAATAATGAGCAGTTCTTC
-	TRBV11-2	TRBJ2-7	-	CASSPRTDSYEQYF	TGTGCCAGCAGCCCAAGGACAGATTCCTACGAGCAGTACTTC
-	TRBV11-2	TRBJ2-1	TRBD2	CASSLGTSGRVNEQFF	TGTGCCAGCAGTCTAGGGACTAGCGGGAGGGTTAATGAGCAGTTCTTC
-	TRBV2	TRBJ1-2	-	CASRGGTDYGYTF	TGTGCCAGCAGGGGAGGAACCGACTATGGCTACACCTTC
-	TRBV28	TRBJ2-3	TRBD1	CASSLIGSQRRQGTQYF	TGTGCCAGCAGTTTAATCGGCTCTCAAAGACGACAGGGTACGCAGTATTTT
-	TRBV5-8	TRBJ1-2	-	CASSLRAGDGYTF	TGTGCCAGCAGCTTGAGGGCAGGGGATGGCTACACCTTC
-	TRBV19	TRBJ1-5	-	CASSAQQGSNQPQHF	TGTGCCAGTAGTGCACAACAGGGAAGTAATCAGCCCCAGCATTTT
-	TRBV19	TRBJ1-5	TRBD1	CASSSTGDSNQPQHF	TGTGCCAGTAGTAGTACAGGGGATAGCAATCAGCCCCAGCATTTT
-	TRBV5-6	TRBJ1-1	TRBD1	CASSLVYRGRQTEAFF	TGTGCCAGCAGCTTGGTGTACAGGGGGCGGCAAACTGAAGCTTTCTTT
-	TRBV4-2	TRBJ2-3	-	CASSQESRSIGTDTQYF	TGTGCCAGCAGCCAAGAATCCCGGTCCATCGGGACAGATACGCAGTATTTT
-	TRBV7-2	TRBJ2-7	-	CASSLVGTSDYEQYF	TGTGCCAGCAGCTTAGTGGGCACTAGTGACTACGAGCAGTACTTC
-	TRBV18	TRBJ2-6	TRBD2	CASSPLFGAGGSGANVLTF	TGTGCCAGCTCACCACTCTTCGGTGCGGGGGGCTCTGGGGCCAACGTCCTGACTTTC
once	TRBV6-5	TRBJ1-5	-	CASSYRTGRQPQHF	TGTGCCAGCAGTTACCGCACAGGTCGGCAGCCCCAGCATTTT
-	TRBV7-6	TRBJ2-5	-	CASSLVSETQYF	TGTGCCAGCAGCTTAGTATCAGAGACCCAGTACTTC
-	TRBV19	TRBJ2-3	TRBD2	CASSTLAGLGTDTQYF	TGTGCCAGTAGCACCCTAGCGGGACTAGGCACAGATACGCAGTATTTT
once	TRBV27	TRBJ1-1	-	CASSPLLPGNTEAFF	TGTGCCAGCAGTCCTCTTTTGCCGGGGAACACTGAAGCTTTCTTT
-	TRBV20-1	TRBJ2-7	-	CSARVLYEQYF	TGCAGTGCTAGAGTCTTATACGAGCAGTACTTC
-	TRBV15	TRBJ1-6	TRBD1	CATSRDPPGQENSPLHF	TGTGCCACCAGCAGAGATCCACCGGGACAGGAAAATTCACCCCTCCATTTT
-	TRBV11-3	TRBJ2-1	-	CASSLQYNEQFF	TGTGCCAGCAGCTTACAATACAATGAGCAGTTCTTC
-	TRBV5-1	TRBJ2-5	TRBD2	CASSLGIGLEETQYF	TGCGCCAGCAGCTTGGGTATAGGACTAGAAGAGACCCAGTACTTC
-	TRBV9	TRBJ2-5	-	CASSAGVGKETQYF	TGTGCCAGCAGCGCGGGAGTCGGTAAAGAGACCCAGTACTTC
-	TRBV11-3	TRBJ2-3	-	CASSSLRGTDTQYF	TGTGCCAGCAGTTCGCTACGTGGCACAGATACGCAGTATTTT
-	TRBV9	TRBJ2-1	TRBD2	CASSVGTSGGVNEQFF	TGTGCCAGCAGCGTAGGTACTAGCGGGGGGGTCAATGAGCAGTTCTTC
-	TRBV7-2	TRBJ2-1	TRBD1	CASRTGGVYNEQFF	TGTGCCAGCAGGACAGGGGGCGTTTACAATGAGCAGTTCTTC
-	TRBV19	TRBJ2-2	-	CASSIRRGRFGPGELFF	TGTGCCAGTAGTATACGGAGGGGGCGATTTGGGCCCGGGGAGCTGTTTTTT
once	TRBV2	TRBJ2-5	TRBD1	CASCVSPTGSQETQYF	TGTGCCAGCTGTGTGTCCCCGACAGGGAGCCAAGAGACCCAGTACTTC
-	TRBV11-3	TRBJ2-2	-	CASSLQEAGELFF	TGTGCCAGCAGCTTACAAGAGGCCGGGGAGCTGTTTTTT
once	TRBV28	TRBJ1-5	-	CASVQVNQPQHF	TGTGCCAGCGTTCAGGTAAACCAGCCCCAGCATTTT
-	TRBV19	TRBJ1-3	TRBD1	CASSTGGTYSGNTIYF	TGTGCCAGTAGTACAGGGGGAACTTACTCTGGAAACACCATATATTTT
-	TRBV7-2	TRBJ1-1	-	CASSTDRNTEAFF	TGTGCCAGCAGCACCGACAGAAACACTGAAGCTTTCTTT
-	TRBV18	TRBJ2-3	TRBD2	CASSRTSGGINTQYF	TGTGCCAGCTCAAGGACTAGCGGGGGGATTAATACGCAGTATTTT
-	TRBV2	TRBJ2-7	-	CASSILGHNSYEQYF	TGTGCCAGCTCTATCTTGGGACACAACTCCTACGAGCAGTACTTC
-	TRBV7-9	TRBJ2-3	TRBD2	CASSPSGGVFTDTQYF	TGTGCCAGCAGCCCAAGCGGGGGGGTTTTCACAGATACGCAGTATTTT
-	TRBV30	TRBJ2-3	TRBD2	CAWSVGLAGMGRTDTQYF	TGTGCCTGGAGTGTTGGGCTAGCGGGAATGGGTAGGACAGATACGCAGTATTTT
-	TRBV7-9	TRBJ1-2	-	CASSYSGSTNYGYTF	TGTGCCAGCAGCTACTCCGGGTCTACGAACTATGGCTACACCTTC
-	TRBV5-1	TRBJ2-3	TRBD1	CASRAGTGVSTDTQYF	TGCGCCAGCAGGGCCGGGACAGGGGTTAGCACAGATACGCAGTATTTT
-	TRBV19	TRBJ1-5	TRBD1	CASSIRDRSQPQHF	TGTGCCAGTAGTATCCGGGACAGGAGCCAGCCCCAGCATTTT
-	TRBV29-1	TRBJ1-1	-	CSAQGGGTEAFF	TGCAGCGCCCAAGGGGGGGGCACTGAAGCTTTCTTT
-	TRBV5-6	TRBJ2-7	-	CASSLGQEYYEQYF	TGTGCCAGCAGCTTGGGACAGGAATACTACGAGCAGTACTTC